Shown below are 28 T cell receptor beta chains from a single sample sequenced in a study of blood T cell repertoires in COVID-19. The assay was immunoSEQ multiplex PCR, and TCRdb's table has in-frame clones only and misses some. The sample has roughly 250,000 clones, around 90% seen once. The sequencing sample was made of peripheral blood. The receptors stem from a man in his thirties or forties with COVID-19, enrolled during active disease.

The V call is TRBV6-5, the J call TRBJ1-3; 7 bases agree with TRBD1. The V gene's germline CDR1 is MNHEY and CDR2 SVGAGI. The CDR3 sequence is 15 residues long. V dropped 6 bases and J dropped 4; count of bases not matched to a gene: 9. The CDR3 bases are TGTGCCAGCAGCGAGTCCAGGGGGGCCGGAAACACCATATATTTT. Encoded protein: CASSESRGAGNTIYF.

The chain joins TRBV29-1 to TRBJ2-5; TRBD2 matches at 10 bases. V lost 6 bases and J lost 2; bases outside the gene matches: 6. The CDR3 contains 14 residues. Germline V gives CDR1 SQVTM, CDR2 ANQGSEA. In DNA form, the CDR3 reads TGCAGCGTCCTGGGACTAGCGACTCAAGAGACCCAGTACTTC. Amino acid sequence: CSVLGLATQETQYF. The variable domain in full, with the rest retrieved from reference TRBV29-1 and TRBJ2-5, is SAVISQKPSRDICQRGTSLTIQCQVDSQVTMMFWYRQQPGQSLTLIATANQGSEATYESGFVIDKFPISRPNLTFSTLTVSNMSPEDSSIYLCSVLGLATQETQYFGPGTRLLVL.

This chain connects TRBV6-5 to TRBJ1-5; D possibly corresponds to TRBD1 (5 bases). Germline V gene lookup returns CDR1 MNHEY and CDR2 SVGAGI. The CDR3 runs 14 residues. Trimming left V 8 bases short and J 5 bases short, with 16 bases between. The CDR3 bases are TGTGCCAGCCAAGATGGAGGGGTCTATCAGCCCCAGCATTTT. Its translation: CASQDGGVYQPQHF.

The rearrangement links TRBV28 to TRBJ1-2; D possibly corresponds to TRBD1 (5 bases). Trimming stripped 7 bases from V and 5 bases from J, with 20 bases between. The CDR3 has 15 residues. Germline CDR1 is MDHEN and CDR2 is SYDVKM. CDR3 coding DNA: TGTGCCAGCAAGCCCGATGGCAGGGACTTATATGGCTACACCTTC. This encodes CASKPDGRDLYGYTF.

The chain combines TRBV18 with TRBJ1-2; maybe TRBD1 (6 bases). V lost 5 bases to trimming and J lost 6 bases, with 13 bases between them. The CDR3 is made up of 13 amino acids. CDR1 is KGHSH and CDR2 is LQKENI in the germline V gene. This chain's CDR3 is CASSGTPTNGYTF. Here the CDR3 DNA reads TGTGCCAGCTCAGGGACACCGACAAATGGCTACACCTTC.

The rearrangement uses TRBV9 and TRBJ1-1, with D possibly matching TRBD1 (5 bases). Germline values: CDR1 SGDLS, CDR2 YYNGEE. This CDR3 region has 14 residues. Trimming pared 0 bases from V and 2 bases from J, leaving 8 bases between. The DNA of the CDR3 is TGTGCCAGCAGCGTAGAAAGGGGAAACACTGAAGCTTTCTTT. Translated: CASSVERGNTEAFF.

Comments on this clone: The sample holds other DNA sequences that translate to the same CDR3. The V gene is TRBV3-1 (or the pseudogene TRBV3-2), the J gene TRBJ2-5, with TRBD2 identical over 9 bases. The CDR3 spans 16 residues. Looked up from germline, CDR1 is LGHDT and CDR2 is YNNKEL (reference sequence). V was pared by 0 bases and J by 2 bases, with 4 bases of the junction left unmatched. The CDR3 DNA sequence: TGTGCCAGCAGCCAAGATCCAGCGGGGGGTCAAGAGACCCAGTACTTC. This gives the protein CASSQDPAGGQETQYF.

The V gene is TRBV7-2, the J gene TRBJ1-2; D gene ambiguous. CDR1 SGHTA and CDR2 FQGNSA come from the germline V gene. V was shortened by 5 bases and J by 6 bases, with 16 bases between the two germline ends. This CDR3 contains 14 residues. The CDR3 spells CASSPRASRHGYTF. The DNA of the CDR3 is TGTGCCAGCAGCCCGAGGGCCTCACGGCATGGCTACACCTTC. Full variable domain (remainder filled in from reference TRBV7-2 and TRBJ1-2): GAGVSQSPSNKVTEKGKDVELRCDPISGHTALYWYRQSLGQGLEFLIYFQGNSAPDKSGLPSDRFSAERTGGSVSTLTIQRTQQEDSAVYLCASSPRASRHGYTFGSGTRLTVV.

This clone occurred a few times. In nucleotides, the CDR3 is TGTGCCAGCAGTGAACAAGCGGGAGGTTTAAACATTCAGTACTTC. Translated: CASSEQAGGLNIQYF. J is TRBJ2-4 and V is TRBV6-1; 9 nucleotides align to TRBD2. Germline V gene sequence: CDR1 MNHNS, CDR2 SASEGT. This CDR3 has 15 residues. Trimming cost V 2 bases and J 6 bases; bases outside gene matches: 5.

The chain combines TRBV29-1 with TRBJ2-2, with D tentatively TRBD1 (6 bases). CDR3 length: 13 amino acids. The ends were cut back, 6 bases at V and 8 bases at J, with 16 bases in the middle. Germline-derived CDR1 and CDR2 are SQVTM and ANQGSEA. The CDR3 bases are TGCAGCGTGAGAGACAGGATGGGTGGGGAGCTGTTTTTT. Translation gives CSVRDRMGGELFF.

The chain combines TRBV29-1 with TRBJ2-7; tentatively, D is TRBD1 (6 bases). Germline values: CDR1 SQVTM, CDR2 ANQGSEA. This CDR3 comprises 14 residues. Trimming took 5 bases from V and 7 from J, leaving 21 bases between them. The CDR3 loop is CSVLRQGFKREQYF. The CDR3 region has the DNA TGCAGCGTTTTACGTCAGGGGTTTAAGAGAGAGCAGTACTTC.

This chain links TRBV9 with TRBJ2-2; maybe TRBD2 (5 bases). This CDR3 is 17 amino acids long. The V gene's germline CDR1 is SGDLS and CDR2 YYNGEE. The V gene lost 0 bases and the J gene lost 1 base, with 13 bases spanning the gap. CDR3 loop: CASSVGGHLLNTGELFF. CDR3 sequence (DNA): TGTGCCAGCAGCGTAGGAGGGCACCTTCTGAACACCGGGGAGCTGTTTTTT.

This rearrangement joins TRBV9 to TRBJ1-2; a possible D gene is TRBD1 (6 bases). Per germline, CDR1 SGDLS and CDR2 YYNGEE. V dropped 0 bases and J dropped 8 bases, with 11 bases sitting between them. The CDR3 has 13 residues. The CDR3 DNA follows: TGTGCCAGCAGCGTAGATGGACAGACCGGCTACACCTTC. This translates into CASSVDGQTGYTF.

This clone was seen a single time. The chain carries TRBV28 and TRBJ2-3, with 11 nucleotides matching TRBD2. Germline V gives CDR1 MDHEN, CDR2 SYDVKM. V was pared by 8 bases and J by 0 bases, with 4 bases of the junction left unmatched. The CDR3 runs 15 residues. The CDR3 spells CASLPSGGSTDTQYF. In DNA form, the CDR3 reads TGTGCCAGCCTGCCTAGCGGGGGGAGCACAGATACGCAGTATTTT.

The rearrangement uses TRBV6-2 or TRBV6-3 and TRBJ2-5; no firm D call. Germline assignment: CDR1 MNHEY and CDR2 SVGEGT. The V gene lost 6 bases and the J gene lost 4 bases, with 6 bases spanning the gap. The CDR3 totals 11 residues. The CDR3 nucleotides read TGTGCCAGCAGCCATCTAGAGACCCAGTACTTC. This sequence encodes CASSHLETQYF.

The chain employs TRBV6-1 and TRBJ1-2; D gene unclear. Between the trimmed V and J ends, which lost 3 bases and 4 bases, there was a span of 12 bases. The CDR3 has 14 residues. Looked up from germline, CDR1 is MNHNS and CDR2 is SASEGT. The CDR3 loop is CASSDRRGIYGYTF. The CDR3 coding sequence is TGTGCCAGCAGTGACCGAAGAGGCATCTATGGCTACACCTTC.

CDR3 bases: TGTGCCAGCAGTGGAAACAGGAACACCGGGGAGCTGTTTTTT. It specifies CASSGNRNTGELFF. This rearrangement joins TRBV6-4 to TRBJ2-2; unclear D gene. There are 14 residues in the CDR3. The V end was cut by 4 bases, the J end by 1 base, with 7 bases between. Germline CDR1 MRHNA, CDR2 SNTAGT.

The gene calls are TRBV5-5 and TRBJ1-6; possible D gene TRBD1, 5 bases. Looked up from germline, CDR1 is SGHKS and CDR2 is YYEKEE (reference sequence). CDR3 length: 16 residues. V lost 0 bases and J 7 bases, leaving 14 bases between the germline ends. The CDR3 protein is CASSLDGQGLNSPLHF. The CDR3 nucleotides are TGTGCCAGCAGCTTGGATGGGCAGGGACTCAATTCACCCCTCCACTTT.

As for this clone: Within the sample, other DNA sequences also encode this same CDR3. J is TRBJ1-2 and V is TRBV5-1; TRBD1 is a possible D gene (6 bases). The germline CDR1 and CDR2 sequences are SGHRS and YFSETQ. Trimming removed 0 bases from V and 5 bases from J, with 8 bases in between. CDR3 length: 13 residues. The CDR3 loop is CASSLDREYGYTF. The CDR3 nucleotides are TGCGCCAGCAGCTTGGACAGGGAATATGGCTACACCTTC.

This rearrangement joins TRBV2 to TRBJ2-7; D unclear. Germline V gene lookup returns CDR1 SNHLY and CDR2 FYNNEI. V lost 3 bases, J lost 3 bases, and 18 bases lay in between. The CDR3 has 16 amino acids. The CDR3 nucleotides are TGTGCCAGCAGTGACAATTTTAGCCCTTGGTACTACGAGCAGTACTTC. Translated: CASSDNFSPWYYEQYF.

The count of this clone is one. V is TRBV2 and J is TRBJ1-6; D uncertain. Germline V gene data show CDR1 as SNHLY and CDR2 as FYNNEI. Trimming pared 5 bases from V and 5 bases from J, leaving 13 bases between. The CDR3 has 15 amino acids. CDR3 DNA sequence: TGTGCCAGCAGTTCAATACAGAGAAATAATTCACCCCTCCACTTT. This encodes CASSSIQRNNSPLHF.

The CDR3 reads CASSPPGTDTQYF. The CDR3 nucleotides read TGTGCCAGCAGCCCCCCGGGCACAGATACGCAGTATTTT. The chain employs TRBV3-1 (or the pseudogene TRBV3-2) and TRBJ2-3; no firm D call. Germline V gene data show CDR1 as LGHDT and CDR2 as YNNKEL (reference sequence). V was pared by 4 bases and J by 1 base, with 6 bases between. This CDR3 has 13 residues.

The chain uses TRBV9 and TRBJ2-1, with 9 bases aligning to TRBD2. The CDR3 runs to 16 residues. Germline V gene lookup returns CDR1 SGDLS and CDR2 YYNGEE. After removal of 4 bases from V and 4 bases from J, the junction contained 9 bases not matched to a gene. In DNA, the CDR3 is TGTGCCAGCAGCCCCCTTGGCGGGGGGGCTTACAATGAGCAGTTCTTC. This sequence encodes CASSPLGGGAYNEQFF.

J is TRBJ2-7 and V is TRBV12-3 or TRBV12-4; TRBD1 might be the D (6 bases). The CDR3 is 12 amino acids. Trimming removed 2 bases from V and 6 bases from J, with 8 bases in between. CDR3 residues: CASSLQGTEQYF. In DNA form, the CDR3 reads TGTGCCAGCAGTTTACAGGGGACCGAGCAGTACTTC.

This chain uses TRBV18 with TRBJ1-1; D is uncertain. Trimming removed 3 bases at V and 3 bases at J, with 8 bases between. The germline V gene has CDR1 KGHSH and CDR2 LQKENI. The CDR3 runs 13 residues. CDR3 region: CASSPHQDTEAFF. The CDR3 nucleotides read TGTGCCAGCTCACCTCACCAGGACACTGAAGCTTTCTTT.

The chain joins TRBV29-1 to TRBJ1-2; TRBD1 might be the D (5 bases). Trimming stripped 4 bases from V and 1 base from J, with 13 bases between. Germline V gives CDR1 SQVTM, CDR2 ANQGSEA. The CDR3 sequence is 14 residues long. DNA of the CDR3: TGCAGCGTTGTGGGGCAGGGTTTTAACTATGGCTACACCTTC. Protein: CSVVGQGFNYGYTF.

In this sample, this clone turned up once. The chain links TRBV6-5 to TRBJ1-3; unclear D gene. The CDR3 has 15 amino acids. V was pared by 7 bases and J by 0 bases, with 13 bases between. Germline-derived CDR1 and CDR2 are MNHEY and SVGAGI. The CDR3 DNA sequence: TGTGCCAGCACCCGAGCGGTACACTCTGGAAACACCATATATTTT. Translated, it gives CASTRAVHSGNTIYF.

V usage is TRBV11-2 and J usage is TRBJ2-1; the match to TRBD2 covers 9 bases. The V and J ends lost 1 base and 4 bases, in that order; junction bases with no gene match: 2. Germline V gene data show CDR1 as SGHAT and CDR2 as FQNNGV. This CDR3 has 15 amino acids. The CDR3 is CASSLASGVYNEQFF. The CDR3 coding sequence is TGTGCCAGCAGCTTAGCTAGCGGGGTGTACAATGAGCAGTTCTTC.